The 13 T cell receptor beta chains presented below share a single source sample, sequenced in a study of blood T cell repertoires in COVID-19. Clones were read by immunoSEQ multiplex PCR, and TCRdb kept only the in-frame ones, dropping some. This table has about 200,000 clones, roughly 90% appearing once. The sequenced sample consisted of peripheral blood. These receptors came from a man between 50 and 59 years old with COVID-19, enrolled during active disease.

The chain is built from TRBV30 and TRBJ2-1; 10 bases fit TRBD2. Germline lookup yields CDR1 GTSNPN and CDR2 SVGIG (reference sequence). J lost 11 bases, V lost 1 base, and 8 bases had no gene match. The CDR3 has 14 amino acids. DNA of the CDR3: TGTGCCTGGAGTGGGGCTAGCGGGGGCCTCCAGCAGTTCTTC. The encoded protein is CAWSGASGGLQQFF.

The chain's CDR3 is CASSPASPDRANQPQHF. The DNA of the CDR3 is TGTGCCAGCAGCCCCGCATCCCCGGACAGGGCGAATCAGCCCCAGCATTTT. The chain joins TRBV3-1 (or the pseudogene TRBV3-2) to TRBJ1-5; 8 bases line up with TRBD1. This CDR3 is built from 17 residues. V trimming: 4 bases; J trimming: 4 bases; junction bases outside the gene matches: 12. Germline loops: CDR1 LGHDT, CDR2 YNNKEL (reference sequence).

As DNA, the CDR3 is TGTGCCAGCAGTTCCAGTATTGGAAACACCATATATTTT. Protein: CASSSSIGNTIYF. This chain uses TRBV28 with TRBJ1-3, with unresolved D. The CDR3 is 13 residues long. Per germline, CDR1 MDHEN and CDR2 SYDVKM. The ends were cut back, 4 bases at V and 3 bases at J, with 7 bases in the middle.

The rearrangement links TRBV6-5 to TRBJ2-3; 8 bases are a match to TRBD2. After removal of 5 bases from V and 3 bases from J, the junction contained 1 base not matched to a gene. The germline V gene has CDR1 MNHEY and CDR2 SVGAGI. CDR3 length: 13 amino acids. In DNA form, the CDR3 reads TGTGCCAGCAGTAGCGGGGGAACAGATACGCAGTATTTT. The encoded protein is CASSSGGTDTQYF.

The chain employs TRBV28 and TRBJ2-7; 8 bases line up with TRBD2. V trimming: 2 bases; J trimming: 4 bases; junction bases outside the gene matches: 7. The CDR3 is made up of 15 amino acids. Germline loops: CDR1 MDHEN, CDR2 SYDVKM. The DNA of the CDR3 is TGTGCCAGCAGTTTAGCGGGGGGCCCTGTGTACGAGCAGTACTTC. Its translation is CASSLAGGPVYEQYF.

The chain carries TRBV7-2 and TRBJ1-2; 7 nucleotides line up with TRBD1. CDR1 and CDR2 (germline): SGHTA, FQGNSA. This CDR3 spans 14 amino acids. Unmatched junction bases numbered 10, after V lost 5 bases and J lost 7 bases. CDR3 in DNA: TGTGCCAGCAGCACACAGGGGTGGTCGGGTGGCTACACCTTC. Translated, it gives CASSTQGWSGGYTF.

The chain employs TRBV18 and TRBJ2-7, with a tentative D call TRBD2 (5 bases). V was shortened by 0 bases and J by 3 bases, with 9 bases between the two germline ends. The CDR3 sequence is 14 residues long. Germline CDR1 KGHSH, CDR2 LQKENI. The CDR3 sequence is CASSPPFGDYEQYF. Here the CDR3 DNA reads TGTGCCAGCTCACCACCCTTCGGGGACTACGAGCAGTACTTC.

The chain carries TRBV7-2 and TRBJ2-5, with TRBD1 matching over 7 bases. Germline V lookup: CDR1 SGHTA, CDR2 FQGNSA. The CDR3 has 14 residues. With V trimmed by 5 bases and J by 3 bases, 6 bases remained unmatched. The CDR3 nucleotides read TGTGCCAGCAGCAGGGGACAGCAAAAAGAGACCCAGTACTTC. This translates into CASSRGQQKETQYF.

The chain recombines TRBV19 with TRBJ2-2; possible D gene TRBD1, 5 bases. V was pared by 2 bases and J by 2 bases, with 9 bases between. Germline loops: CDR1 LNHDA, CDR2 SQIVND (reference sequence). There are 15 residues in the CDR3. For the CDR3, the DNA is TGTGCCAGTAGTATAAGGCAGGGTAACACCGGGGAGCTGTTTTTT. This sequence encodes CASSIRQGNTGELFF. Full variable domain (missing parts from reference TRBV19 and TRBJ2-2): DGGITQSPKYLFRKEGQNVTLSCEQNLNHDAMYWYRQDPGQGLRLIYYSQIVNDFQKGDIAEGYSVSREKKESFPLTVTSAQKNPTAFYLCASSIRQGNTGELFFGEGSRLTVL.

This chain joins TRBV11-2 and TRBJ1-4; no clear D. CDR3 length: 15 amino acids. CDR1 is SGHAT and CDR2 is FQNNGV in the germline V gene. Trimming cost V 0 bases and J 4 bases, with 9 bases left between them. The CDR3 sequence is CASSLEGRNNEKLFF. CDR3 DNA: TGTGCCAGCAGCTTAGAAGGGAGGAATAATGAAAAACTGTTTTTT.

V and J are TRBV9 and TRBJ2-3; tentative D call: TRBD2 (6 bases). The CDR3 runs to 14 residues. Trimming pared 1 base from V and 4 bases from J, leaving 10 bases between. Germline V gene sequence: CDR1 SGDLS, CDR2 YYNGEE. CDR3 amino acids: CASSVSPGADTQYF. The CDR3 nucleotides are TGTGCCAGCAGCGTATCCCCGGGGGCAGATACGCAGTATTTT.

This clone occurred a few times. The rearrangement links TRBV20-1 to TRBJ2-7, with 8 bases identical to TRBD2. The length of the CDR3 is 15 residues. Per the germline V gene, CDR1 is DFQATT and CDR2 is SNEGSKA (reference sequence). The J segment lost 6 bases and the V segment lost 3 bases, leaving 13 bases of the junction unmatched. CDR3 sequence: CSASGGQRAGGEQYF. CDR3 DNA sequence: TGCAGTGCTAGTGGAGGCCAGCGCGCGGGGGGCGAGCAGTACTTC.

V usage is TRBV21-1 and J usage is TRBJ2-1; the D call in the table, TRBD2, was not verified against the DNA. TRBV21-1 corresponds to a pseudogene. The CDR3 consists of 17 residues. The CDR3 here is CASSKKREAGYYNEQFF. CDR3 bases: TGTGCCAGCAGCAAAAAGCGGGAAGCAGGGTACTACAATGAGCAGTTCTTC.